These 30 T cell receptor beta chains were all obtained from the same sample, sequenced in a study of breast tumors, draining lymph nodes, adjacent tissues. Breast cancer patients provided tissue from their axillary draining lymph nodes. TCRdb called the multiplex PCR reads again in MiXCR, with one record for every CDR3 protein. The sample carries 85,000 to 130,000 distinct CDR3 sequences, about 30% recorded once. Sequenced input: axillary lymph node tissue. These receptors originate from a female donor with breast cancer. Some clones in this sample may be carry-over from other donors' samples.

This clonotype was counted many times. The chain links TRBV6-1 to TRBJ2-7; a possible D gene is TRBD2 (5 bases). V was pared by 3 bases and J by 2 bases, with 14 bases between. The CDR3 is 15 amino acids. Germline CDR1 reads MNHNS; CDR2 reads SASEGT. The CDR3 sequence: CASSDFERGAYEQYF. CDR3 DNA sequence: TGTGCCAGCAGTGATTTTGAACGGGGAGCCTACGAGCAGTACTTC.

The chain uses TRBV10-2 and TRBJ1-4; no definite D call. Germline loops: CDR1 WSHSY, CDR2 SAAADI. This CDR3 contains 13 residues. Trimming left V 4 bases short and J 5 bases short, with 8 bases between. CDR3 sequence reads: CASSGQENEKLFF. CDR3 in DNA: TGCGCCAGCAGTGGTCAGGAAAATGAAAAACTGTTTTTT.

This clonotype was seen ten or more times. At one of its ends the junction is not consistent with the germline gene, which may arise from a read error. The chain joins TRBV14 to TRBJ2-1; TRBD2 matches at 8 bases. This CDR3 is 16 amino acids long. Germline CDR1 and CDR2: SGHDN and FVKESK. The CDR3 DNA reads as TGTGGCAGCAGCCCGATCGGGACTAGACCCTACAATGAGCAGTTCTTC. Encoded protein: CGSSPIGTRPYNEQFF.

This clonotype was detected many times. The chain carries TRBV20-1 and TRBJ1-2, with D unclear. The CDR3 length is 12 residues. Germline-derived CDR1 and CDR2 are DFQATT and SNEGSKA (reference sequence). V shed 1 base and J shed 2 bases, with 5 bases lying between them. CDR3: CSARVRNYGYTF. The CDR3 DNA sequence: TGCAGTGCTAGAGTCAGAAACTATGGCTACACCTTC.

Note on this clonotype: Here the CDR3 omits its conserved ending phenylalanine or tryptophan, so a read error is the likely source. It is unclear where the CDR3 begins or ends on the DNA, so no DNA is shown, and the CDR3 is as TCRdb lists it. This chain joins TRBV29-1 and TRBJ1-2; no check of the table's D call, TRBD1, against the DNA was made. Ends included, the CDR3 has 12 residues. Germline V gene data show CDR1 as SQVTM and CDR2 as ANQGSEA. This CDR3 reads CSVDIRDRGGTL.

The chain joins TRBV20-1 to TRBJ2-1; 12 bases line up with TRBD2. CDR1 is DFQATT and CDR2 is SNEGSKA in the germline V gene (reference sequence). The CDR3 runs 17 residues. The V segment lost 3 bases and the J segment 3 bases; nucleotides outside the gene matches: 9. The CDR3 nucleotides are TGCAGTGCTAGGAGACTAGCGGGAGTGTTTGTCTACAATGAGCAGTTCTTC. It yields the protein CSARRLAGVFVYNEQFF.

For this clonotype: Because the CDR3 is missing its conserved closing phenylalanine or tryptophan, this is likely a read error. The DNA is left out, because the CDR3 cannot be placed on it with certainty; the CDR3 is given as TCRdb lists it. The genes are TRBV11-3 and TRBJ2-2. Germline CDR1 SGHNT, CDR2 YENEEA. The CDR3 is 14 residues long, ends included. The CDR3 here is CASTLRLVHRGAVV.

The sample holds many counts of this clonotype. The V gene is TRBV29-1, the J gene TRBJ2-1; the match to TRBD1 covers 10 bases. This CDR3 spans 11 amino acids. CDR1 is SQVTM and CDR2 is ANQGSEA in the germline V gene. The junction had 0 bases not matched to a gene; V was cut back by 7 bases and J by 6 bases. The CDR3 region is CSGDRGNEQFF. The DNA for the CDR3 is TGCAGCGGGGACAGGGGCAATGAGCAGTTCTTC.

The chain recombines TRBV5-1 with TRBJ2-6; D gene unclear. CDR3 length equals 15 residues. Per the germline V gene, CDR1 is SGHRS and CDR2 is YFSETQ. V lost 3 bases, J lost 5 bases, and 12 bases lay in between. CDR3 nucleotide sequence: TGCGCCAGCAGCTCCATAGTTACTAGGGCCAACGTCCTGACTTTC. It specifies CASSSIVTRANVLTF.

There are many counts of this clonotype. The genes are TRBV6-5 and TRBJ2-1; 10 bases are shared with TRBD2. Trimming took 0 bases from V and 3 from J; bases not matched to a gene: 2. The CDR3 contains 16 residues. CDR1 is MNHEY, CDR2 SVGAGI, per germline. Here the CDR3 reads CASSYSPSGGYNEQFF. CDR3 in DNA: TGTGCCAGCAGTTACTCGCCTAGCGGGGGCTACAATGAGCAGTTCTTC.

This clonotype was counted a few times. This clone may be a read error of a much larger clone one base away. The V call is TRBV20-1, the J call TRBJ2-2; 9 bases map to TRBD2. In germline, CDR1 is DFQATT, CDR2 SNEGSKA (reference sequence). CDR3 size: 17 residues. The J segment lost 3 bases and the V segment lost 5 bases, leaving 13 bases of the junction unmatched. CDR3: CSAPNGGGRADTGELFF. Here the CDR3 DNA reads TGCAGTGCTCCAAATGGGGGCGGGAGGGCCGACACCGGGGAGCTGTTTTTT.

Of note for this clonotype: A much larger clone lies a single base off, so this may be a read error. The CDR3 nucleotides are TGTGCCACCAGTATGGGCGGACAGGGGGTCACTGAAGCTTTCTTT. Translated, it gives CATSMGGQGVTEAFF. The J gene is TRBJ1-1, the V gene TRBV15; 10 bases line up with TRBD1. Unmatched junction bases numbered 8, after V lost 6 bases and J lost 4 bases. The germline CDR1 and CDR2 sequences are LNHNV and YYDKDF (reference sequence). The CDR3 contains 15 residues.

The V gene is TRBV6-5, the J gene TRBJ2-7, with 8 bases matching TRBD1. The CDR3 contains 15 residues. Trimming removed 4 bases from V and 6 bases from J; junction bases left unmatched: 11. Looked up from germline, CDR1 is MNHEY and CDR2 is SVGAGI. The CDR3 DNA is TGTGCCAGCAGTTCAGACTGGAGGACAGGGCGCGAGCAGTACTTC. This gives the protein CASSSDWRTGREQYF.

This clonotype was seen many times. The gene calls are TRBV9 and TRBJ2-7, with 9 positions matching TRBD2. This CDR3 region has 15 residues. Germline V gene data show CDR1 as SGDLS and CDR2 as YYNGEE. V was clipped by 4 bases and J by 0 bases; unmatched bases: 5. The CDR3 is CASSLLAGDSYEQYF. In nucleotides, the CDR3 is TGTGCCAGCAGCTTATTAGCGGGAGACTCCTACGAGCAGTACTTC.

This clonotype came up many times. This clone may be a read error of a much larger clone one base away. The V call is TRBV5-5, the J call TRBJ1-2; tentative D call: TRBD1 (6 bases). V lost 1 base and J 0 bases, leaving 10 bases between the germline ends. CDR3 size: 15 residues. Germline V gene lookup returns CDR1 SGHKS and CDR2 YYEKEE (reference sequence). CDR3 loop: CASSLRGASNYGYTF. CDR3 DNA: TGTGCCAGCAGCTTGCGGGGGGCATCTAACTATGGCTACACCTTC.

This clonotype occurred many times. This chain connects TRBV9 to TRBJ2-1, with 12 bases matching TRBD2. This CDR3 region has 16 residues. V was clipped by 4 bases and J by 4 bases; unmatched bases: 6. Germline V lookup: CDR1 SGDLS, CDR2 YYNGEE. This CDR3 reads CASSFRTSGVYNEQFF. The CDR3 DNA sequence: TGTGCCAGCAGCTTTCGGACTAGCGGGGTGTACAATGAGCAGTTCTTC.

This clonotype occurred once. The chain combines TRBV7-9 with TRBJ2-7; D is unresolved. The CDR3 is 14 amino acids. The ends were cut back, 5 bases at V and 7 bases at J, with 18 bases in the middle. Germline assignment: CDR1 SEHNR and CDR2 FQNEAQ (reference sequence). The CDR3 loop is CASSPVERLTEQYF. CDR3 nucleotide sequence: TGTGCCAGCAGCCCAGTCGAGAGACTCACGGAGCAGTACTTC.

This clonotype was recorded at least ten times. The chain links TRBV20-1 to TRBJ2-7; 8 bases fit TRBD1. From germline, CDR1 is DFQATT and CDR2 SNEGSKA (reference sequence). Unmatched junction bases numbered 8, after V lost 6 bases and J lost 1 base. This CDR3 contains 14 residues. The chain's CDR3 is CSAMGQEGSYEQYF. CDR3 sequence (DNA): TGCAGTGCAATGGGACAGGAGGGATCCTACGAGCAGTACTTC.

In this sample, this clonotype turned up many times. The gene calls are TRBV29-1 and TRBJ2-1; 7 nucleotides agree with TRBD2. Germline V gene sequence: CDR1 SQVTM, CDR2 ANQGSEA. V shed 1 base, J shed 7 bases, and the junction held 4 bases outside the gene matches. The CDR3 loop spans 13 amino acids. CDR3 residues: CSVEVPGGNEQFF. As DNA, the CDR3 is TGCAGCGTTGAAGTCCCCGGGGGGAATGAGCAGTTCTTC.

The chain joins TRBV5-6 to TRBJ2-1; 10 bases align to TRBD2. Germline loops: CDR1 SGHDT, CDR2 YYEEEE. V was pared by 0 bases and J by 9 bases, with 3 bases of the junction left unmatched. The CDR3 is 14 residues long. CDR3: CASSLVLAGFEQFF. The CDR3 nucleotides are TGTGCCAGCAGCTTGGTACTAGCGGGGTTTGAGCAGTTCTTC.

This clonotype has ten or more counts. This chain uses TRBV2 with TRBJ2-7; D is unresolved. Germline-derived CDR1 and CDR2 are SNHLY and FYNNEI. This CDR3 spans 13 amino acids. The V end lost 7 bases, the J end lost 4 bases, and 14 bases lay between the germline ends. The CDR3 coding sequence is TGTGCCAGCAAAGGTGGCAGACTTTACGAGCAGTACTTC. It is translated as CASKGGRLYEQYF.

This clonotype appeared many times. V usage is TRBV12-3 or TRBV12-4 and J usage is TRBJ1-2; TRBD1 is a possible D gene (6 bases). The CDR3 extends over 17 amino acids. Trimming stripped 3 bases from V and 8 bases from J, with 25 bases between. The DNA for the CDR3 is TGTGCCAGCAGTTTCGTCGGAGGGGGGGAGCGATCTAAAGGCTACACCTTC. It encodes CASSFVGGGERSKGYTF.

This clonotype came up many times. This chain links TRBV10-2 with TRBJ2-5; tentative D call: TRBD2 (5 bases). The CDR3 runs 12 residues. V lost 8 bases and J 3 bases, leaving 10 bases between the germline ends. The germline CDR1 and CDR2 sequences are WSHSY and SAAADI. DNA of the CDR3: TGCGCCAGCGGGAGCTCCAAAGAGACCCAGTACTTC. Translation gives CASGSSKETQYF.

This clonotype was detected a few times. This chain connects TRBV19 to TRBJ1-1; TRBD1 might be the D (6 bases). This CDR3 has 11 residues. Per germline, CDR1 LNHDA and CDR2 SQIVND (reference sequence). CDR3 sequence (DNA): TGTGAGCCGAGGGGGAGTCCTGAAGCTTTCTTT. This translates into CEPRGSPEAFF.

V usage is TRBV6-5 and J usage is TRBJ1-1; the D is unclear. The CDR3 has 15 amino acids. Per the germline V gene, CDR1 is MNHEY and CDR2 is SVGAGI. Trimming stripped 0 bases from V and 3 bases from J, with 11 bases between. The CDR3 sequence is CASSYSFQADTEAFF. As DNA, the CDR3 is TGTGCCAGCAGTTACTCGTTTCAGGCGGACACTGAAGCTTTCTTT.

Ten or more counts support this clonotype. V is TRBV4-1 and J is TRBJ2-5; 7 bases are shared with TRBD2. J lost 5 bases, V lost 4 bases, and 7 bases had no gene match. CDR3 length: 14 amino acids. Germline V CDR1 and CDR2: MGHRA, YSYEKL. The DNA for the CDR3 is TGCGCCAGCAGCCCGAGGGAGGGGATGGAGACCCAGTACTTC. Translated, it gives CASSPREGMETQYF.

This clonotype was counted at least ten times. Since a much larger clone is just one base distant, this may be a read error. The V gene is TRBV20-1, the J gene TRBJ2-7; 8 bases map to TRBD1. V lost 5 bases, J lost 6 bases, and 18 bases stayed unmatched. The CDR3 runs 16 residues. Germline V CDR1 and CDR2: DFQATT, SNEGSKA (reference sequence). The CDR3 region is CSAPQGAGQAGSEQYF. The CDR3 bases are TGCAGTGCTCCACAAGGCGCGGGACAGGCAGGGTCCGAGCAGTACTTC.

The chain carries TRBV29-1 and TRBJ2-2; tentative D call: TRBD1 (6 bases). This CDR3 is 18 amino acids long. The ends were cut back, 4 bases at V and 1 base at J, with 22 bases in the middle. CDR1 and CDR2 (germline): SQVTM, ANQGSEA. The chain's CDR3 is CSVVPYLTGWRNTGELFF. Written as DNA, the CDR3 is TGCAGCGTTGTTCCGTATTTAACAGGGTGGAGGAACACCGGGGAGCTGTTTTTT.

This clonotype was found many times. The J gene is TRBJ2-1, the V gene TRBV12-3 or TRBV12-4, with 11 bases identical to TRBD1. The CDR3 spans 14 residues. Unmatched junction bases numbered 3, after V lost 8 bases and J lost 3 bases. This chain's CDR3 is CASRGTGGYNEQFF. DNA for the CDR3: TGTGCCAGCCGCGGGACAGGGGGCTACAATGAGCAGTTCTTC.

This clonotype occurred many times. The chain carries TRBV12-3 or TRBV12-4 and TRBJ2-7, with D perhaps being TRBD1 or TRBD2 (7 bases each). This CDR3 region has 14 residues. The V gene lost 9 bases and the J gene lost 4 bases, with 19 bases spanning the gap. The CDR3 loop reads CASTQGGASYEQYF. CDR3 DNA sequence: TGTGCCAGTACGCAGGGGGGGGCATCTTACGAGCAGTACTTC.